This TCR beta chain is from a study of spatial heterogeneity in lung cancer. About the research overall: The cohort: approximately 66 early-stage, untreated non-small cell lung cancer patients. Any follow-up PBMC samples that were available went on to be sequenced, and the median time to follow-up was around 25 months after resection. Consistent detection of more beta-chain than alpha-chain sequences was observed.

A unique molecular identifier was attached to every TCR cDNA molecule. TCRdb itself ran the 5' RACE reads through MiXCR, one entry per CDR3 protein. The sample includes just under 45,000 distinct CDR3 sequences, 20% to 25% seen only once; the top ten take about 7.2%. Trimming removed 4 bases from V and 4 bases from J, with 21 bases in between. The germline V gene encodes CDR1 LGHDT and CDR2 YNNKEL (reference sequence). The CDR3 spans 17 residues. The time point: blood at routine non-recurrence follow-up after resection. The V gene is TRBV3-1, the J gene TRBJ2-3, with D tentatively TRBD2 (6 bases). The sequence came from a female donor with early-stage non-small cell lung cancer. The specimen was PBMCs, collected at follow-up. CDR3 bases: TGTGCCAGCAGCCGCGATTCATATTCGTGGGGGGCAGATACGCAGTATTTT. It translates to CASSRDSYSWGADTQYF.